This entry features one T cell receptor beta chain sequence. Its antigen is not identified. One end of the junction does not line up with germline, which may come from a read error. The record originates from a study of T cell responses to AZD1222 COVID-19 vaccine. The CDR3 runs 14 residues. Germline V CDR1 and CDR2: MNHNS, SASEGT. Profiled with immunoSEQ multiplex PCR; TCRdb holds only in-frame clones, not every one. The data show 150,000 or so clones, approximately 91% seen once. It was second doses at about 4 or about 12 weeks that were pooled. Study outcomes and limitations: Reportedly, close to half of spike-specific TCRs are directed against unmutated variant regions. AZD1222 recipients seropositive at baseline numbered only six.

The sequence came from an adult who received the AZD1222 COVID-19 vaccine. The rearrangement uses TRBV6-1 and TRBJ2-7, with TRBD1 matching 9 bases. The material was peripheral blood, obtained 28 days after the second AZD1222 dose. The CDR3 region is CASREGTGYVEQYF. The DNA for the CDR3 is TGTGCCAGCAGGGAAGGGACAGGGTACGTCGAGCAGTACTTC.